This TCR beta chain was found in a study of neurological immune-mediated disorders. This clonotype has a count of ten or more. The germline V gene has CDR1 SGHRS and CDR2 YFSETQ. This CDR3 spans 16 amino acids. Trimming at V came to 0 bases and at J to 5 bases, leaving 8 bases not matched to a gene. Synthesis of cDNA was carried out by template-switch 5'RACE. The reaction used 10-nucleotide random UMIs. In TCRdb, the 5' RACE reads were re-called with MiXCR into one record per CDR3 protein. The sample lists about 74,000 distinct CDR3 sequences, around 5.2% occurring once. The unsorted libraries were generated from a total of 2 million PBMCs, which had been stored in RNAlater at -80 C.

Sequencing input: PBMCs. This chain uses TRBV5-1 with TRBJ2-3, with 8 bases matching TRBD2. The source is a young man with multiple sclerosis. As DNA, the CDR3 is TGCGCCAGCAGCTTGGAGCTACTAGCGGAGGGAGATACGCAGTATTTT. Residues: CASSLELLAEGDTQYF. Full variable domain (remainder filled in from reference TRBV5-1 and TRBJ2-3): KAGVTQTPRYLIKTRGQQVTLSCSPISGHRSVSWYQQTPGQGLQFLFEYFSETQRNKGNFPGRFSGRQFSNSRSEMNVSTLELGDSALYLCASSLELLAEGDTQYFGPGTRLTVL.